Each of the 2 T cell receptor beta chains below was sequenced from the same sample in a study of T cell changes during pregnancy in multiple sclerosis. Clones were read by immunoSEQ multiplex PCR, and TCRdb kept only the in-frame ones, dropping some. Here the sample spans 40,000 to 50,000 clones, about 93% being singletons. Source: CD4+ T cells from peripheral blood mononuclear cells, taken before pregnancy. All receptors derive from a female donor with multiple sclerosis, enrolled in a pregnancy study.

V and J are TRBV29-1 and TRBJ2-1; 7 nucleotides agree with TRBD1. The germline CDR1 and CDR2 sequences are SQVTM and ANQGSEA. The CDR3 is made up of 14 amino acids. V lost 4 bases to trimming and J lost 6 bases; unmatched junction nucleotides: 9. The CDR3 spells CSVAWTGGTNEQFF. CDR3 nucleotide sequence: TGCAGCGTTGCCTGGACAGGCGGAACCAATGAGCAGTTCTTC.

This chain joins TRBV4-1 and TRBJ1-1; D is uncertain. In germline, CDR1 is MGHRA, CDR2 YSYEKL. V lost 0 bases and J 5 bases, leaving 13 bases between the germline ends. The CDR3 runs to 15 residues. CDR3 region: CASSQDPRSWTEAFF. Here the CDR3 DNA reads TGCGCCAGCAGCCAAGATCCCCGGAGTTGGACTGAAGCTTTCTTT.